This is a list of T cell receptor beta chains from one sample in a study of blood T cell repertoires in COVID-19. Some clones are missing from TCRdb's copy, which holds only in-frame ones; the method was immunoSEQ multiplex PCR. Counted here are about 120,000 clones, around three quarters occurring once; the ten biggest clones make up roughly 35%. Specimen: peripheral blood. The receptors derive from a middle-aged man with active or convalescent COVID-19. CDR3s include the opening cysteine and the closing phenylalanine or tryptophan. Each record gives: D gene, clone size, J gene, V gene, CDR3 protein, CDR3 DNA. The D gene is left open where the match is weak. Some rows mark clone size as missing; the rest say once, few, many or name a class of expanded clone.

D: NA
size: once
J: TRBJ2-7
V: TRBV3-1/TRBV3-2
CDR3: CASSQGSPPYEQYF
DNA: TGTGCCAGCAGCCAAGGGAGCCCCCCCTACGAGCAGTACTTC

D: NA
size: NA
J: TRBJ1-1
V: TRBV5-1
CDR3: CATKGIVNTEAFF
DNA: TGCGCCACCAAGGGGATTGTGAACACTGAAGCTTTCTTT

D: NA
size: NA
J: TRBJ1-1
V: TRBV27
CDR3: CASRDQGRGTEAFF
DNA: TGTGCCAGCAGAGATCAGGGAAGGGGCACTGAAGCTTTCTTT

D: NA
size: NA
J: TRBJ1-1
V: TRBV4-1
CDR3: CASSQGAWRAEAFF
DNA: TGCGCCAGCAGCCAGGGGGCTTGGCGGGCTGAAGCTTTCTTT

D: NA
size: NA
J: TRBJ2-7
V: TRBV5-5
CDR3: CASSLTLYEQYF
DNA: TGTGCCAGCAGCTTAACCCTATACGAGCAGTACTTC

D: NA
size: NA
J: TRBJ2-3
V: TRBV5-1
CDR3: CASSLGHSTDTQYF
DNA: TGCGCCAGCAGCTTGGGTCATAGCACAGATACGCAGTATTTT

D: TRBD1
size: NA
J: TRBJ2-5
V: TRBV24-1
CDR3: CATSDPGQGEATQYF
DNA: TGTGCCACCAGTGACCCCGGACAGGGAGAGGCGACCCAGTACTTC

D: TRBD2
size: NA
J: TRBJ2-7
V: TRBV9
CDR3: CASSPQGLAGSYEQYF
DNA: TGTGCCAGCAGCCCCCAGGGACTAGCGGGGTCCTACGAGCAGTACTTC

D: TRBD2
size: NA
J: TRBJ2-3
V: TRBV28
CDR3: CASSLPGGGKADTQYF
DNA: TGTGCCAGCAGTTTACCCGGCGGGGGTAAGGCAGATACGCAGTATTTT

D: NA
size: NA
J: TRBJ2-5
V: TRBV5-1
CDR3: CASSSGLTTGLETQYF
DNA: TGCGCCAGCAGCTCTGGGCTTACAACAGGGTTAGAGACCCAGTACTTC

D: TRBD2
size: NA
J: TRBJ2-3
V: TRBV7-9
CDR3: CASSAPPLLAEKHRGTQYF
DNA: TGTGCCAGCAGCGCCCCGCCACTACTAGCGGAGAAGCACAGAGGTACGCAGTATTTT

D: TRBD1
size: NA
J: TRBJ2-4
V: TRBV7-9
CDR3: CASSSGDREAKNIQYF
DNA: TGTGCCAGCAGCTCCGGGGACAGGGAGGCCAAAAACATTCAGTACTTC

D: NA
size: NA
J: TRBJ1-5
V: TRBV12-2
CDR3: CASRFTIGTPENQPQHF
DNA: TGTGCAAGTCGCTTCACTATCGGGACACCGGAGAATCAGCCCCAGCATTTT

D: TRBD1
size: NA
J: TRBJ2-7
V: TRBV5-1
CDR3: CASSLTGGNEQYF
DNA: TGCGCCAGCAGCTTGACAGGGGGCAACGAGCAGTACTTC

D: NA
size: NA
J: TRBJ2-7
V: TRBV5-1
CDR3: CASTPQLEGEQYF
DNA: TGCGCCAGCACCCCCCAATTGGAGGGCGAGCAGTACTTC

D: TRBD1
size: NA
J: TRBJ2-6
V: TRBV29-1
CDR3: CSVQGASGANVLTF
DNA: TGCAGCGTGCAGGGGGCGAGTGGGGCCAACGTCCTGACTTTC

D: NA
size: few
J: TRBJ1-1
V: TRBV5-6
CDR3: CASSLGQIRREAFF
DNA: TGTGCCAGCAGCTTGGGCCAAATTAGGAGAGAAGCTTTCTTT

D: TRBD1
size: NA
J: TRBJ1-2
V: TRBV6-5
CDR3: CASTPGTGKAGYTF
DNA: TGTGCCAGCACTCCGGGGACAGGGAAGGCTGGCTACACCTTC

D: NA
size: NA
J: TRBJ2-3
V: TRBV12-3/TRBV12-4
CDR3: CASRPTGTDTQYF
DNA: TGTGCCAGCAGACCCACTGGCACAGATACGCAGTATTTT

D: NA
size: NA
J: TRBJ1-1
V: TRBV7-2
CDR3: CAGVRDVAEAFF
DNA: TGTGCCGGCGTCCGGGATGTTGCTGAAGCTTTCTTT

D: NA
size: many
J: TRBJ1-5
V: TRBV4-2
CDR3: CASSQDRQPQHF
DNA: TGTGCCAGCAGCCAAGATAGACAGCCCCAGCATTTT

D: NA
size: NA
J: TRBJ1-5
V: TRBV9
CDR3: CASSVEAEGNQPQHF
DNA: TGTGCCAGCAGCGTAGAGGCGGAGGGCAATCAGCCCCAGCATTTT

D: NA
size: NA
J: TRBJ2-7
V: TRBV9
CDR3: CASSVGGSRSYEQYF
DNA: TGTGCCAGCAGCGTAGGGGGCAGTAGGAGTTACGAGCAGTACTTC

D: TRBD1
size: few
J: TRBJ1-5
V: TRBV5-5
CDR3: CASSFRQGGSNQPQHF
DNA: TGTGCCAGCAGCTTTCGACAGGGAGGAAGCAATCAGCCCCAGCATTTT

D: TRBD1
size: NA
J: TRBJ1-4
V: TRBV6-5
CDR3: CASSYSGQHNEKLFF
DNA: TGTGCCAGCAGTTACTCGGGACAGCATAATGAAAAACTGTTTTTT

D: TRBD1
size: NA
J: TRBJ1-6
V: TRBV9
CDR3: CASSATPGQGGSYNSPLHF
DNA: TGTGCCAGCAGCGCTACACCGGGACAGGGAGGATCCTATAATTCACCCCTCCACTTT

D: TRBD2
size: NA
J: TRBJ2-2
V: TRBV9
CDR3: CASSGSGTSGYGELFF
DNA: TGTGCCAGCAGCGGCTCCGGGACTAGCGGTTACGGGGAGCTGTTTTTT

D: TRBD1
size: once
J: TRBJ1-5
V: TRBV19
CDR3: CASRGSYSNQPQHF
DNA: TGTGCTTCCAGGGGGTCCTATAGCAATCAGCCCCAGCATTTT

D: TRBD1
size: NA
J: TRBJ1-2
V: TRBV19
CDR3: CASSLLDRGRLNYGYTF
DNA: TGTGCCAGTAGCCTCTTGGACAGGGGGCGCTTGAACTATGGCTACACCTTC

D: NA
size: NA
J: TRBJ2-1
V: TRBV28
CDR3: CASRRYQNEQFF
DNA: TGTGCCAGCAGACGGTACCAAAATGAGCAGTTCTTC

D: NA
size: NA
J: TRBJ2-3
V: TRBV9
CDR3: CASSVAWSGDFTDTQYF
DNA: TGTGCCAGCAGCGTAGCTTGGTCAGGGGATTTCACAGATACGCAGTATTTT

D: TRBD1
size: NA
J: TRBJ1-4
V: TRBV18
CDR3: CASSPLGTGVEKLFF
DNA: TGTGCCAGCTCACCGCTGGGGACAGGGGTCGAAAAACTGTTTTTT

D: NA
size: NA
J: TRBJ1-1
V: TRBV5-1
CDR3: CASSFRLGEGTEAFF
DNA: TGCGCCAGCAGCTTCCGATTAGGGGAGGGAACTGAAGCTTTCTTT

D: TRBD1
size: NA
J: TRBJ1-1
V: TRBV19
CDR3: CASSMEGAIAFF
DNA: TGTGCCAGTAGTATGGAGGGGGCGATCGCTTTCTTT

D: TRBD2
size: NA
J: TRBJ2-6
V: TRBV9
CDR3: CASSRTSGTPGANVLTF
DNA: TGTGCCAGCAGTCGGACTAGCGGGACTCCTGGGGCCAACGTCCTGACTTTC

D: NA
size: NA
J: TRBJ2-6
V: TRBV29-1
CDR3: CSVAVSGANVLTF
DNA: TGCAGCGTTGCCGTGTCCGGGGCCAACGTCCTGACTTTC

D: NA
size: NA
J: TRBJ1-1
V: TRBV2
CDR3: CASRLFRGPRGEAFF
DNA: TGTGCCAGCAGGTTATTCAGGGGCCCCCGGGGTGAAGCTTTCTTT

D: TRBD1
size: NA
J: TRBJ2-7
V: TRBV4-1
CDR3: CASSQGDRGGEQYF
DNA: TGCGCCAGCAGCCAAGGCGACAGGGGGGGCGAGCAGTACTTC

D: NA
size: few
J: TRBJ1-1
V: TRBV28
CDR3: CASSSGNTEAFF
DNA: TGTGCCAGCAGTTCAGGGAACACTGAAGCTTTCTTT

D: TRBD1
size: NA
J: TRBJ1-1
V: TRBV2
CDR3: CASRDRANTEAFF
DNA: TGTGCCAGCCGGGACAGGGCGAACACTGAAGCTTTCTTT

D: TRBD2
size: few
J: TRBJ2-1
V: TRBV5-1
CDR3: CASTRAREGRRGEQFF
DNA: TGCGCCAGCACCCGCGCTAGGGAGGGGCGGCGGGGTGAGCAGTTCTTC

D: TRBD1
size: NA
J: TRBJ2-3
V: TRBV3-1/TRBV3-2
CDR3: CASSQEGTATSTDTQYF
DNA: TGTGCCAGCAGCCAAGAGGGGACAGCCACTAGCACAGATACGCAGTATTTT

D: TRBD1
size: NA
J: TRBJ1-2
V: TRBV9
CDR3: CASSGNRGRNYGYTF
DNA: TGTGCCAGCAGCGGAAACAGGGGACGAAACTATGGCTACACCTTC

D: NA
size: NA
J: TRBJ2-5
V: TRBV23-1
CDR3: CASSHAGFPQETQYF
DNA: TGCGCCAGCAGTCATGCCGGGTTCCCCCAAGAGACCCAGTACTTC

D: TRBD2
size: NA
J: TRBJ2-7
V: TRBV6-5
CDR3: CASRRTSNHEQYF
DNA: TGTGCCAGCAGGAGGACTAGCAACCACGAGCAGTACTTC

D: TRBD1
size: once
J: TRBJ1-4
V: TRBV7-3
CDR3: CASSLKTGEKLFF
DNA: TGTGCCAGCAGCCTCAAGACAGGGGAAAAACTGTTTTTT

D: TRBD1
size: NA
J: TRBJ2-6
V: TRBV30
CDR3: CASFGQGTARLDGANVLTF
DNA: TGTGCCTCGTTTGGACAGGGAACCGCCCGTTTGGACGGGGCCAACGTCCTGACTTTC

D: NA
size: NA
J: TRBJ1-5
V: TRBV5-4
CDR3: CASSLGGRGQPQHF
DNA: TGTGCCAGCAGCTTGGGGGGGCGCGGACAGCCCCAGCATTTT

D: NA
size: NA
J: TRBJ1-1
V: TRBV2
CDR3: CASRTRMNTEAFF
DNA: TGTGCCAGCAGGACCAGGATGAACACTGAAGCTTTCTTT

D: NA
size: NA
J: TRBJ2-2
V: TRBV18
CDR3: CASSPPGWANTGELFF
DNA: TGTGCCAGCTCACCTCCAGGGTGGGCGAACACCGGGGAGCTGTTTTTT

D: TRBD1
size: NA
J: TRBJ2-1
V: TRBV12-3/TRBV12-4
CDR3: CASSRDRGLGQFF
DNA: TGTGCCAGCAGCAGGGACAGGGGGCTTGGGCAGTTCTTC

D: TRBD1
size: NA
J: TRBJ1-2
V: TRBV3-1/TRBV3-2
CDR3: CASRPGQGGGYTF
DNA: TGTGCCAGCAGGCCGGGACAGGGGGGCGGCTACACCTTC

D: TRBD2
size: NA
J: TRBJ2-1
V: TRBV11-3
CDR3: CASSLGLGTSVSDEQFF
DNA: TGTGCCAGCAGCTTAGGACTCGGGACTAGCGTCTCCGATGAGCAGTTCTTC

D: NA
size: NA
J: TRBJ2-5
V: TRBV6-5
CDR3: CASAQGGKWETQYF
DNA: TGTGCCAGTGCACAGGGGGGGAAGTGGGAGACCCAGTACTTC